The next 20 T cell receptor beta chains were all read from a single sample in a study of cytomegalovirus exposure and HLA in healthy donors. With 60 Vbeta and 13 Jbeta primers, the PCR was carried out. Generated by immunoSEQ multiplex PCR, the TCRdb table keeps only in-frame clones and is missing some. The table has 100,000 or so clones, around 75% seen once. The sequencing sample was made of PBMCs. The origin of the receptors is a man aged 40-49 years in good health and CMV-seronegative.

This sequence joins TRBV11-3 and TRBJ1-1, with D unclear. Germline loops: CDR1 SGHNT, CDR2 YENEEA. Trimming cost V 5 bases and J 3 bases, with 10 bases left between them. CDR3 length equals 13 residues. The chain's CDR3 is CASSPRRDTEAFF. CDR3 DNA sequence: TGTGCCAGCAGCCCAAGGAGGGACACTGAAGCTTTCTTT. Full variable domain (outside the CDR3, taken from reference TRBV11-3 and TRBJ1-1): EAGVVQSPRYKIIEKKQPVAFWCNPISGHNTLYWYLQNLGQGPELLIRYENEEAVDDSQLPKDRFSAERLKGVDSTLKIQPAELGDSAVYLCASSPRRDTEAFFGQGTRLTVV.

The J gene is TRBJ1-3, the V gene TRBV25-1; D perhaps matches TRBD1 (6 bases). Per germline, CDR1 MGHDK and CDR2 SYGVNS. This CDR3 contains 13 residues. The CDR3 nucleotides read TGTGGCTCGCAGGGGTTTTTGGGGAACACCATATATTTT. Translating gives CGSQGFLGNTIYF.

CDR3 sequence reads: CASSYRSSGNTIYF. CDR3 sequence (DNA): TGTGCCAGCAGTTATCGGAGTTCTGGAAACACCATATATTTT. The genes are TRBV6-6 and TRBJ1-3, with no clear D. The CDR3 runs to 14 residues. Germline values: CDR1 MNHNY, CDR2 SVGAGI (reference sequence). Trimming removed 3 bases at V and 1 base at J, with 7 bases between.

The chain joins TRBV7-9 to TRBJ2-5; TRBD2 is a possible D gene (5 bases). The germline CDR1 and CDR2 sequences are SEHNR and FQNEAQ (reference sequence). Trimming cost V 6 bases and J 2 bases, with 13 bases left between them. CDR3 length: 14 amino acids. In DNA form, the CDR3 reads TGTGCCAGCAGTTTCCGGACTGATCAAGAGACCCAGTACTTC. Its protein is CASSFRTDQETQYF.

This CDR3 is CASTGDTTYEQYF. CDR3 coding DNA: TGTGCCAGCACCGGGGACACAACCTACGAGCAGTACTTC. The chain uses TRBV6-5 and TRBJ2-7; weak D call: TRBD1 (6 bases). Germline loops: CDR1 MNHEY, CDR2 SVGAGI. The CDR3 contains 13 residues. The germline V and J ends were trimmed by 7 bases and 2 bases, with 12 bases remaining between them.

This clone was counted a few times. V and J are TRBV6-4 and TRBJ2-3; 14 bases align to TRBD2. J gave up 5 bases and V 4 bases, and 5 bases lay outside the gene matches. Germline V gives CDR1 MRHNA, CDR2 SNTAGT. The CDR3 covers 16 residues. The CDR3 DNA is TGTGCCAGCAGTGCCGGGACTAGCGGGGGAGGAGATACGCAGTATTTT. Amino acid sequence: CASSAGTSGGGDTQYF.

The DNA for the CDR3 is TGTGCCAGTAGTATAGATCGGAGGGGAACTGAAGCTTTCTTT. Amino acids: CASSIDRRGTEAFF. The gene calls are TRBV19 and TRBJ1-1; maybe TRBD1 (5 bases). V was shortened by 0 bases and J by 5 bases, with 10 bases between the two germline ends. The CDR3 loop spans 14 amino acids. CDR1 is LNHDA, CDR2 SQIVND, per germline (reference sequence).

A word on this clone: The junction shows a germline mismatch at one end, possibly a read error. The V and J genes are TRBV7-9 and TRBJ2-6; a possible D gene is TRBD1 (6 bases). Per the germline V gene, CDR1 is SEHNR and CDR2 is FQNEAQ (reference sequence). The CDR3 runs 18 residues. The CDR3 protein is CSSSLGTYRFSGANVLTF. CDR3 in DNA: TGTTCCAGCAGCTTAGGGACATACCGGTTTTCTGGGGCCAACGTCCTGACTTTC. Variable domain in full (rest from reference TRBV7-9 and TRBJ2-6): DTGVSQNPRHKITKRGQNVTFRCDPISEHNRLYWYRQTLGQGPEFLTYFQNEAQLEKSRLLSDRFSAERPKGSFSTLEIQRTEQGDSAMYLCSSSLGTYRFSGANVLTFGAGSRLTVL.

This clone has only one observation. The CDR3 spells CASSSRDTNNEQFF. CDR3 coding DNA: TGTGCCAGCAGCTCCCGGGACACAAACAATGAGCAGTTCTTC. V usage is TRBV7-9 and J usage is TRBJ2-1; perhaps TRBD1 as D (6 bases). CDR3 length equals 14 residues. Germline CDR1 and CDR2: SEHNR and FQNEAQ (reference sequence). The germline V and J ends were trimmed by 4 bases and 5 bases, with 12 bases remaining between them.

The V call is TRBV18, the J call TRBJ2-5, with D uncertain. Deletions cut 0 bases from V and 7 bases from J, with 15 bases between. Germline V lookup: CDR1 KGHSH, CDR2 LQKENI. The CDR3 totals 15 residues. CDR3 amino acids: CASSPPNGSPRTQYF. Written as DNA, the CDR3 is TGTGCCAGCTCACCACCGAACGGGTCCCCGAGGACCCAGTACTTC. Full variable domain (remainder filled in from reference TRBV18 and TRBJ2-5): NAGVMQNPRHLVRRRGQEARLRCSPMKGHSHVYWYRQLPEEGLKFMVYLQKENIIDESGMPKERFSAEFPKEGPSILRIQQVVRGDSAAYFCASSPPNGSPRTQYFGPGTRLLVL.

This clone was picked up a small number of times. The chain is built from TRBV18 and TRBJ1-1, with D unclear. Trimming took off 2 bases at V and 3 bases at J, with 16 bases between the two ends. The CDR3 is 16 residues long. CDR1 is KGHSH and CDR2 is LQKENI in the germline V gene. CDR3 sequence: CASSPREGGHHTEAFF. The CDR3 bases are TGTGCCAGCTCACCAAGAGAAGGAGGGCATCACACTGAAGCTTTCTTT.

This clone was seen once. DNA for the CDR3: TGCAGCGTTGGGCTAACAGGGGGCGATGGCTACACCTTC. This translates into CSVGLTGGDGYTF. The chain combines TRBV29-1 with TRBJ1-2; 9 positions match TRBD1. The germline V gene has CDR1 SQVTM and CDR2 ANQGSEA. The CDR3 contains 13 residues. The trim removed 4 bases at V and 6 bases at J, leaving 6 bases unmatched. Full variable domain (remainder filled in from reference TRBV29-1 and TRBJ1-2): SAVISQKPSRDICQRGTSLTIQCQVDSQVTMMFWYRQQPGQSLTLIATANQGSEATYESGFVIDKFPISRPNLTFSTLTVSNMSPEDSSIYLCSVGLTGGDGYTFGSGTRLTVV.

The CDR3 nucleotides are TGTGCCAGCAGTTACTCGCAGGCATTCGGAGCTTTCTTT. Residues: CASSYSQAFGAFF. The chain has TRBV6-5 and TRBJ1-1; D is undetermined. CDR3 length: 13 amino acids. V shed 0 bases and J shed 10 bases, with 12 bases lying between them. CDR1 MNHEY and CDR2 SVGAGI come from the germline V gene.

The chain joins TRBV27 to TRBJ1-2, with 12 bases matching TRBD1. Germline V CDR1 and CDR2: MNHEY, SMNVEV (reference sequence). With V trimmed by 0 bases and J by 8 bases, 16 bases remained unmatched. The CDR3 sequence is 19 residues long. CDR3 sequence: CASSLSIGGQGARWKGYTF. The CDR3 nucleotides read TGTGCCAGCAGTTTATCGATCGGGGGACAGGGGGCGCGATGGAAAGGCTACACCTTC.

The chain joins TRBV5-5 to TRBJ2-1; tentative D call: TRBD2 (5 bases). Trimming cost V 4 bases and J 4 bases, with 12 bases left between them. CDR3 size: 14 residues. CDR1 SGHKS and CDR2 YYEKEE come from the germline V gene (reference sequence). The CDR3 DNA sequence: TGTGCCAGCAGCCCGGGAAGAGGGTACAATGAGCAGTTCTTC. Translating gives CASSPGRGYNEQFF.

This clone has a handful of counts. This chain connects TRBV2 to TRBJ2-1; D gene unclear. The germline CDR1 and CDR2 sequences are SNHLY and FYNNEI. V was trimmed by 6 bases and J by 8 bases, leaving 14 bases between them. The CDR3 runs 13 residues. CDR3 coding DNA: TGTGCCAGCAGGGCACCCTCCCCGCATGAGCAGTTCTTC. Translation: CASRAPSPHEQFF. The full variable domain, in which reference TRBV2 and TRBJ2-1 provide the parts outside the CDR3, is EPEVTQTPSHQVTQMGQEVILRCVPISNHLYFYWYRQILGQKVEFLVSFYNNEISEKSEIFDDQFSVERPDGSNFTLKIRSTKLEDSAMYFCASRAPSPHEQFFGPGTRLTVL.

The chain employs TRBV7-9 and TRBJ2-7; D is perhaps TRBD1 (6 bases). V lost 5 bases to trimming and J lost 2 bases, with 22 bases between them. This CDR3 region has 17 residues. Germline V gives CDR1 SEHNR, CDR2 FQNEAQ (reference sequence). In DNA form, the CDR3 reads TGTGCCAGCAGCCCTACCCCAGGACGCCAGGGGACCTACGAGCAGTACTTC. It specifies CASSPTPGRQGTYEQYF.

This sequence joins TRBV27 and TRBJ1-2, with a possible D match to TRBD1 (5 bases). This CDR3 contains 14 residues. V lost 6 bases and J lost 4, with 15 bases in between. The germline V gene encodes CDR1 MNHEY and CDR2 SMNVEV (reference sequence). DNA of the CDR3: TGTGCCAGCAGAGAGGGGCTCGGGGGCTATGGCTACACCTTC. It specifies CASREGLGGYGYTF.

The chain couples TRBV7-9 to TRBJ2-3, with TRBD2 matching 8 bases. The CDR3 runs to 15 residues. With V trimmed by 5 bases and J by 1 base, 5 bases remained unmatched. CDR1 and CDR2 (germline): SEHNR, FQNEAQ (reference sequence). CDR3 amino acids: CASSPSGGGTDTQYF. The CDR3 DNA reads TGTGCCAGCAGCCCATCCGGGGGGGGCACAGATACGCAGTATTTT.

This rearrangement joins TRBV29-1 to TRBJ2-2; TRBD1 is a possible D gene (7 bases). The V end was cut by 8 bases, the J end by 2 bases, with 21 bases between. CDR3 size: 16 residues. CDR1 SQVTM and CDR2 ANQGSEA come from the germline V gene. CDR3 in amino acids: CSINGGDSGNTGELFF. The CDR3, as DNA: TGCAGCATAAACGGAGGGGACAGTGGAAACACCGGGGAGCTGTTTTTT.